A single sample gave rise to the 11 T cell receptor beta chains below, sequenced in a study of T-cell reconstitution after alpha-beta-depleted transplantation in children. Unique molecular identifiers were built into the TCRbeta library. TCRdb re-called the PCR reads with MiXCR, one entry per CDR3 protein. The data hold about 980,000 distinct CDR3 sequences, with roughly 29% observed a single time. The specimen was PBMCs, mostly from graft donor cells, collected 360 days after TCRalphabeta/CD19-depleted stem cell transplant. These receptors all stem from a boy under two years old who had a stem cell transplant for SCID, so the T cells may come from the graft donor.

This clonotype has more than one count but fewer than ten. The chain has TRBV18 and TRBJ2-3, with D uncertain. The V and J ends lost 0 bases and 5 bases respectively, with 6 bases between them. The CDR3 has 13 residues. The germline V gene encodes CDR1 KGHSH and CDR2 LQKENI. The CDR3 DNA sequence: TGTGCCAGCTCACCACCATGGGGAGATACGCAGTATTTT. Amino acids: CASSPPWGDTQYF.

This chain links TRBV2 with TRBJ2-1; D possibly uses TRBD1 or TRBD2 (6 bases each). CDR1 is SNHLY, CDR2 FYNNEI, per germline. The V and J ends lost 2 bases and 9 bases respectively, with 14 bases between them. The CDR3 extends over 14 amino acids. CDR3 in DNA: TGTGCCAGCAGTGAACACCGGGGGCGGGCTGAGCAGTTCTTC. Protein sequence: CASSEHRGRAEQFF.

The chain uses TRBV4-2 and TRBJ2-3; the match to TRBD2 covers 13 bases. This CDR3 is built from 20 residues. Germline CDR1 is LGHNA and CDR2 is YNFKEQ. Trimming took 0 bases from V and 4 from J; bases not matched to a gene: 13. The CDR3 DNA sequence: TGTGCCAGCAGCCAAGAGCCGACCCCGGGACTAGCGGGAAAATCAGATACGCAGTATTTT. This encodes CASSQEPTPGLAGKSDTQYF.

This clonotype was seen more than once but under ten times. CDR3 sequence reads: CASSPRQGSYSNQPQHF. CDR3 in DNA: TGTGCCAGCAGCCCTCGACAGGGATCATATAGCAATCAGCCCCAGCATTTT. This chain joins TRBV12-3 or TRBV12-4 and TRBJ1-5; TRBD1 aligns across 7 bases. With V trimmed by 6 bases and J by 0 bases, 11 bases remained unmatched. This CDR3 has 17 amino acids.

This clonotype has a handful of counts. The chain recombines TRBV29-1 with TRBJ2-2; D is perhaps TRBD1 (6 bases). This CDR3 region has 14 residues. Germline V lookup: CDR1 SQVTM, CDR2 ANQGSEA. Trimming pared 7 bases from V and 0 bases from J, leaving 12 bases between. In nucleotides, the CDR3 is TGCAGCGCCCGGGACATCGCGAACACCGGGGAGCTGTTTTTT. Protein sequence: CSARDIANTGELFF.

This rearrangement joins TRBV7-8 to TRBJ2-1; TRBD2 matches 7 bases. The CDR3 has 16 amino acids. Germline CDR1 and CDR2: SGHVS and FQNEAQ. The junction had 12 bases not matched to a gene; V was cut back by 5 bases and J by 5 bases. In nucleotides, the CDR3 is TGTGCCAGCAGCCCCGGTGGGGGGGAGGGCCACAATGAGCAGTTCTTC. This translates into CASSPGGGEGHNEQFF. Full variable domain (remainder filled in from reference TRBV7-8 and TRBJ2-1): GAGVSQSPRYKVAKRGQDVALRCDPISGHVSLFWYQQALGQGPEFLTYFQNEAQLDKSGLPSDRFFAERPEGSVSTLKIQRTQQEDSAVYLCASSPGGGEGHNEQFFGPGTRLTVL.

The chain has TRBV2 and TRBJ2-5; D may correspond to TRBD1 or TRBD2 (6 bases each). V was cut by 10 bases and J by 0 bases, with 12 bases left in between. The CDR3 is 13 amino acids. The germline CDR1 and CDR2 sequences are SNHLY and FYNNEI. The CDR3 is CATRRGYQETQYF. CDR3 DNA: TGTGCCACAAGGAGGGGGTACCAAGAGACCCAGTACTTC.

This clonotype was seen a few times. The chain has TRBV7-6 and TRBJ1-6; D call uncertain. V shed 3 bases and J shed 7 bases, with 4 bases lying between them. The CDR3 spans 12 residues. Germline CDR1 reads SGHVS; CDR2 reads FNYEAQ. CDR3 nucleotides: TGTGCCAGCAGCTTTCAGAATTCACCCCTCCACTTT. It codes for CASSFQNSPLHF.

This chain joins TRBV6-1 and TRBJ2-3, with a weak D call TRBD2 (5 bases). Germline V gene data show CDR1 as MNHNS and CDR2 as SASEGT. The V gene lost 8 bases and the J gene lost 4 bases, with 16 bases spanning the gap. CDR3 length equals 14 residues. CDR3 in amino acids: CASLLSPRADTQYF. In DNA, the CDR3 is TGTGCCAGCCTTCTCTCCCCGCGGGCAGATACGCAGTATTTT.

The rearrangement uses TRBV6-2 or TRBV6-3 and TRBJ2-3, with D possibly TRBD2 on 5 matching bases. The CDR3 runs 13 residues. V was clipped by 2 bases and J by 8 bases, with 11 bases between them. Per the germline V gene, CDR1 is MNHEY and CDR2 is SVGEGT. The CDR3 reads CASSYQRGLTQYF. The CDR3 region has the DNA TGTGCCAGCAGTTACCAACGGGGTCTTACGCAGTATTTT.

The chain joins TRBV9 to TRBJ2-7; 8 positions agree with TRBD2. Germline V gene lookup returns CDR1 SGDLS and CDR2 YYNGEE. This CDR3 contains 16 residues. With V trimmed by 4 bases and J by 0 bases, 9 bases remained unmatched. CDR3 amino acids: CASSPTGGADSYEQYF. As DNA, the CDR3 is TGTGCCAGCAGCCCAACGGGGGGGGCCGACTCCTACGAGCAGTACTTC.